This T cell receptor beta chain originates from a study of response to subunit inactivated influenza vaccine. General study points: Each seasonal influenza vaccination recruits few new T cells, the authors suggested.

As regards this clonotype: Its antigen is undetermined.

Each CDR3 protein is one row after TCRdb ran MiXCR on the RT-PCR reads. Seen here are around 650,000 distinct CDR3 sequences, around 14% observed once, and the top ten hold approximately 10%. Here the sequenced sample was PBMCs from blood, taken approximately 13 days after vaccination. This TCR was recovered from a middle-aged man who received an inactivated influenza vaccine.

The CDR3 DNA reads TGCAGCGCAACACGGGACATCTCCTACGAGCAGTACTTC. Translation: CSATRDISYEQYF. The J gene is TRBJ2-7, the V gene TRBV29-1; D is possibly TRBD1 (6 bases). The CDR3 spans 13 residues. Between the trimmed V and J ends, which lost 7 bases and 0 bases, there was a span of 13 bases. Germline lookup yields CDR1 SQVTM and CDR2 ANQGSEA.